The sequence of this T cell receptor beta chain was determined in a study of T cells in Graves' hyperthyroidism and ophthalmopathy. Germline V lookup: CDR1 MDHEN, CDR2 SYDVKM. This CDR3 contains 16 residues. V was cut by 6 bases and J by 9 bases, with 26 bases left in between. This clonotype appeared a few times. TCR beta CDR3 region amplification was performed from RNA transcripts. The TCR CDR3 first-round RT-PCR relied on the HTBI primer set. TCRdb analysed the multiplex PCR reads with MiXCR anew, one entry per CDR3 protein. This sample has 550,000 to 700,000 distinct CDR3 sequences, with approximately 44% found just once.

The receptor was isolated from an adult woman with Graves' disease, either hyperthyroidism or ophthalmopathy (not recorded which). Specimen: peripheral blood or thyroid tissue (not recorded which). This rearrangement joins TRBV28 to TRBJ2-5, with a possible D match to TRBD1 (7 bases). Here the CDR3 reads CASRGILGLQGEAQYF. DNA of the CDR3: TGTGCCAGCAGGGGAATCCTGGGACTCCAGGGGGAGGCCCAGTACTTC.